The TCR beta chain described here comes from a study of cytomegalovirus exposure and HLA in healthy donors. Study results and caveats: A further, later analysis showed that HLA-associated TCR beta chains (compared with equally common others) were more clonally expanded. Among donors in an Asian-associated ancestry cluster, a later analysis reportedly found fewer N-insertions than the approximately 670-donor mean. Confirmation was obtained in vitro that a few CMV-associated chains are specific for CMV antigens. Prediction of most subjects' HLA-A and HLA-B alleles by TCR beta sequences was reportedly accurate.

Details on this clone: No antigen is known for it.

Researchers ran the PCR with 60 Vbeta and 13 Jbeta primers. The assay was immunoSEQ multiplex PCR, and TCRdb's table has in-frame clones only and misses some. Found here are around 100,000 clones, about three quarters of them singletons; the top ten hold 4.4%. The length of the CDR3 is 16 residues. Germline assignment: CDR1 SGHRS and CDR2 YFSETQ. V was clipped by 0 bases and J by 6 bases; unmatched bases: 11. The material sequenced was PBMCs. This sequence originates from a male donor in good health and CMV-seropositive. The chain couples TRBV5-1 to TRBJ2-7; 8 bases are shared with TRBD1. CDR3 nucleotide sequence: TGCGCCAGCAGCTTGGGGGACAGGCAGACTACGGGCGAGCAGTACTTC. It specifies CASSLGDRQTTGEQYF.